The clone carrying this T cell receptor (beta chain) has a handful of counts. The antigen is undetermined. V dropped 3 bases and J dropped 2 bases, with 17 bases sitting between them. CDR1 is KGHSH, CDR2 LQKENI, per germline. The CDR3 has 18 residues. This sample stems from a study of identical twins. TCRdb redid the calling of the 5' RACE reads with MiXCR, one entry per CDR3 protein. The sample contains about 280,000 distinct CDR3 sequences, roughly 8.6% of which appear only once. Regarding the study as a whole: Cord blood beta clonotypes that were abundant carried fewer insertions, and memory repertoires showed no such trend. Conclusions leaned on cross-sectional statistical analysis and did not track the same donors over time. Shared out-of-frame alpha sequences (those common to twins) showed excess low generation probability.

This sample also appeared in a second study, on yellow fever vaccine responses in identical twins.

Source material: memory (CD45RO+) T cells sorted from blood. The chain recombines TRBV18 with TRBJ2-6; maybe TRBD1 (5 bases). The sequence came from a woman under 30 in good health. The CDR3 protein is CASSPLMAGQTGANVLTF. DNA of the CDR3: TGTGCCAGCTCACCCCTCATGGCAGGGCAAACTGGGGCCAACGTCCTGACTTTC.